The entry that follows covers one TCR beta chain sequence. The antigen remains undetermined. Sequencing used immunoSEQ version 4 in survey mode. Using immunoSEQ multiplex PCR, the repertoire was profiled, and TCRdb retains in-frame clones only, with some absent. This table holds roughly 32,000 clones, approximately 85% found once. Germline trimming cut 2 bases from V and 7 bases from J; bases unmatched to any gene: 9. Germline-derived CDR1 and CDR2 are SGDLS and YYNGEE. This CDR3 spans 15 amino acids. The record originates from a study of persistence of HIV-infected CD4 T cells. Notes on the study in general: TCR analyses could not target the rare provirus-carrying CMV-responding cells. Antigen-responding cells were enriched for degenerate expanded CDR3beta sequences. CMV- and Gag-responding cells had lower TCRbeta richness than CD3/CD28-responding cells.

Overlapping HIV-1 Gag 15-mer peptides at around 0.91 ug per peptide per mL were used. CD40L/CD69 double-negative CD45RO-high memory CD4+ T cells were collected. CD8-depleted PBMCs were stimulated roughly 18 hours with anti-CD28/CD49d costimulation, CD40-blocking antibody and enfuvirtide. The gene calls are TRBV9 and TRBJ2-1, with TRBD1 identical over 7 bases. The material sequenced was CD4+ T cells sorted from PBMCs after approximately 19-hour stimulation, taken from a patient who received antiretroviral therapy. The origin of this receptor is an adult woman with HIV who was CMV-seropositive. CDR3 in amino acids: CASSVSGGQKNEQFF. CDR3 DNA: TGTGCCAGCAGCGTGTCAGGGGGACAGAAGAATGAGCAGTTCTTC.